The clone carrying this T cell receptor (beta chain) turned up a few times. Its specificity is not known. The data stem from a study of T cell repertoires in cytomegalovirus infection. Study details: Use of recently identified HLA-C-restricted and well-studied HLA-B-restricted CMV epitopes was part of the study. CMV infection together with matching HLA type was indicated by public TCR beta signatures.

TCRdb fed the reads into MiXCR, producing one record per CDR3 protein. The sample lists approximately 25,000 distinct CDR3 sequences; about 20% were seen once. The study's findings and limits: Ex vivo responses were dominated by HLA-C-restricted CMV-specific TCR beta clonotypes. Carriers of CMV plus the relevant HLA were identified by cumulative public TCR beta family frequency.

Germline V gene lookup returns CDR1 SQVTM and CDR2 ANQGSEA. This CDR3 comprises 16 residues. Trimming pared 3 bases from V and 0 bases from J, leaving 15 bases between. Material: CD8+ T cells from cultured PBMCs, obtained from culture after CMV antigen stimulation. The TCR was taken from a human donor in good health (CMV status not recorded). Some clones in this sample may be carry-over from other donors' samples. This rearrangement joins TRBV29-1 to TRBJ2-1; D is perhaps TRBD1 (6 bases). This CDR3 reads CSVEAWGLASYNEQFF. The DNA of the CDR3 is TGCAGCGTTGAGGCTTGGGGGCTAGCCTCCTACAATGAGCAGTTCTTC.